The 19 T cell receptor beta chains below were found in one sample sequenced in a study of blood T cell repertoires in COVID-19. Data came from immunoSEQ multiplex PCR; TCRdb stores just in-frame clones and leaves some out. The profile shows 490,000 or so clones, more than 85% of them singletons. Sequencing was performed on PBMCs or T cells enriched from blood (not recorded which). Source of these receptors: a woman in her fifties or sixties who had recovered from COVID-19.

This clone was recorded only once. The rearrangement joins TRBV6-5 to TRBJ1-1; D is uncertain. In germline, CDR1 is MNHEY, CDR2 SVGAGI. This CDR3 spans 15 amino acids. V was cut by 7 bases and J by 1 base, with 16 bases left in between. Here the CDR3 DNA reads TGTGCCAGCAATCCCGGGAGTCGCTGGAACACTGAAGCTTTCTTT. Amino acids: CASNPGSRWNTEAFF.

This rearrangement joins TRBV29-1 to TRBJ2-5; D perhaps matches TRBD2 (6 bases). Trimming removed 5 bases at V and 5 bases at J, with 12 bases between. The V gene's germline CDR1 is SQVTM and CDR2 ANQGSEA. The CDR3 runs 12 residues. The CDR3 region has the DNA TGCAGCGTTTCTCCGGGGGAGGAGACCCAGTACTTC. Translation gives CSVSPGEETQYF.

With respect to this clone: An end of the junction does not agree with germline; a read error may underlie this. The chain employs TRBV7-2 and TRBJ1-1; 9 nucleotides line up with TRBD1. Per germline, CDR1 SGHTA and CDR2 FQGNSA. This CDR3 is built from 15 residues. The CDR3 reads CASSLGGQGNTEAFF. The CDR3 DNA is TGTGCCAGCAGTTTAGGGGGACAGGGCAACACTGAAGCTTTCTTT.

Note on this clone: This sample includes further DNA sequences coding for the same CDR3. This rearrangement joins TRBV7-8 to TRBJ2-7, with TRBD1 matching 9 bases. Losses at the gene ends were 5 bases for V and 4 bases for J; bases not matched to a gene: 3. The CDR3 extends over 13 amino acids. Germline V CDR1 and CDR2: SGHVS, FQNEAQ. CDR3 amino acids: CASSPGQGYEQYF. The CDR3 nucleotides read TGTGCCAGCAGCCCCGGACAGGGGTACGAGCAGTACTTC.

The chain joins TRBV2 to TRBJ2-6; 7 nucleotides line up with TRBD1. Germline V lookup: CDR1 SNHLY, CDR2 FYNNEI. This CDR3 region has 17 residues. V trimming: 5 bases; J trimming: 0 bases; junction bases outside the gene matches: 7. In DNA form, the CDR3 reads TGTGCCAGCAGTAAACAGGGGTTCCCCTCTGGGGCCAACGTCCTGACTTTC. Translation: CASSKQGFPSGANVLTF.

This clone occurred once. J is TRBJ2-1 and V is TRBV6-4, with 10 bases aligning to TRBD2. Trimming removed 5 bases from V and 3 bases from J; junction bases left unmatched: 4. The CDR3 is 15 amino acids. CDR1 is MRHNA and CDR2 is SNTAGT in the germline V gene. The CDR3 sequence is CASSKLAGYYNEQFF. CDR3 DNA: TGTGCCAGCAGTAAACTAGCGGGGTACTACAATGAGCAGTTCTTC.

The genes are TRBV5-1 and TRBJ2-5, with 8 positions matching TRBD2. This CDR3 region has 14 residues. After removal of 4 bases from V and 1 base from J, the junction contained 3 bases not matched to a gene. Germline V gene data show CDR1 as SGHRS and CDR2 as YFSETQ. The CDR3: CASSVGGVQETQYF. The CDR3 DNA reads as TGCGCCAGCAGCGTCGGGGGGGTCCAAGAGACCCAGTACTTC.

J is TRBJ2-2 and V is TRBV10-2; TRBD2 aligns across 7 bases. Germline V gene data show CDR1 as WSHSY and CDR2 as SAAADI. J was trimmed by 6 bases and V by 11 bases; bases with no gene match: 12. The CDR3 consists of 14 residues. CDR3 sequence (DNA): TGCGCCGCTACGCGGTCGGGGGGTCCCGGGGAGCTGTTTTTT. Protein product: CAATRSGGPGELFF.

V and J are TRBV5-5 and TRBJ1-6; the match to TRBD1 covers 8 bases. Germline CDR1 and CDR2: SGHKS and YYEKEE (reference sequence). The CDR3 is 16 amino acids. V was clipped by 2 bases and J by 8 bases; unmatched bases: 9. CDR3 sequence: CASSLRTGMSDSPLHF. DNA of the CDR3: TGTGCCAGCAGCTTAAGGACAGGGATGTCAGATTCACCCCTCCACTTT.

V gene TRBV27 combines with J gene TRBJ1-1; TRBD1 is a possible D gene (6 bases). The CDR3 is made up of 13 amino acids. Germline-derived CDR1 and CDR2 are MNHEY and SMNVEV (reference sequence). Trimming left V 6 bases short and J 6 bases short, with 14 bases between. The CDR3 nucleotides are TGTGCCAGCAGCCTTAGACAGGAAGCTGAAGCTTTCTTT. Amino acid sequence: CASSLRQEAEAFF.

The chain uses TRBV7-7 and TRBJ2-2; 12 bases agree with TRBD1. V shed 4 bases and J 5 bases; nucleotides not matched to a gene: 11. The germline gives CDR1 SSHAT, CDR2 FNYEAQ (reference sequence). The CDR3 sequence is 18 residues long. In DNA, the CDR3 is TGTGCCAGCAGCTATCACCCACCGGGACAGGGGGCGACCGGGGAGCTGTTTTTT. Translating it yields CASSYHPPGQGATGELFF. The complete variable domain, with remaining parts taken from reference TRBV7-7 and TRBJ2-2, reads GAGVSQSPRYKVTKRGQDVTLRCDPISSHATLYWYQQALGQGPEFLTYFNYEAQPDKSGLPSDRFSAERPEGSISTLTIQRTEQRDSAMYRCASSYHPPGQGATGELFFGEGSRLTVL.

The chain is built from TRBV27 and TRBJ2-5; TRBD1 aligns across 7 bases. CDR3 length equals 16 residues. V dropped 6 bases and J dropped 1; count of bases not matched to a gene: 11. CDR1 MNHEY and CDR2 SMNVEV come from the germline V gene (reference sequence). Here the CDR3 reads CASSLDRTGLQETQYF. In nucleotides, the CDR3 is TGTGCCAGCAGCCTAGATCGGACAGGACTCCAAGAGACCCAGTACTTC.

The gene calls are TRBV18 and TRBJ1-1; no reliable D call. V was shortened by 4 bases and J by 5 bases, with 11 bases between the two germline ends. CDR1 and CDR2 (germline): KGHSH, LQKENI. The CDR3 consists of 13 residues. The CDR3 reads CASSRKAGTEAFF. The CDR3 DNA is TGTGCCAGCTCACGCAAGGCGGGGACTGAAGCTTTCTTT.

The J gene is TRBJ1-1, the V gene TRBV6-6; D not resolved. Trimming shortened V by 5 bases and J by 0 bases, and 10 bases separated the two germline ends. The CDR3 contains 14 residues. Germline V gene sequence: CDR1 MNHNY, CDR2 SVGAGI (reference sequence). CDR3 coding DNA: TGTGCCAGCAGTAGGCAGCGCATGAACACTGAAGCTTTCTTT. The encoded protein is CASSRQRMNTEAFF.

The chain couples TRBV7-6 to TRBJ2-1; D ambiguous. The CDR3 is made up of 15 amino acids. The V end lost 2 bases, the J end lost 6 bases, and 14 bases lay between the germline ends. Germline values: CDR1 SGHVS, CDR2 FNYEAQ. DNA of the CDR3: TGTGCCAGCAGCTTACGATTAGCCGTTGTCAATGAGCAGTTCTTC. It specifies CASSLRLAVVNEQFF.

As concerns this clone: Other DNA sequences within the sample encode an identical CDR3. The V gene is TRBV5-4, the J gene TRBJ2-2, with 9 bases fitting TRBD1. Germline values: CDR1 SGHNT, CDR2 YYREEE (reference sequence). The CDR3 runs to 15 residues. V shed 1 base and J 5 bases; nucleotides not matched to a gene: 3. The CDR3 nucleotides read TGTGCCAGCAGCTTGTCGGGACAGGGAACCGGGGAGCTGTTTTTT. Translation gives CASSLSGQGTGELFF.

This chain connects TRBV15 to TRBJ2-7, with D unresolved. The CDR3 is 13 amino acids. Trimming left V 0 bases short and J 3 bases short, with 6 bases between. Germline V gene lookup returns CDR1 LNHNV and CDR2 YYDKDF (reference sequence). In DNA, the CDR3 is TGTGCCACCAGCAGAGATGGGCTCTACGAGCAGTACTTC. Encoded protein: CATSRDGLYEQYF.

The V gene is TRBV4-1, the J gene TRBJ1-2, with 10 bases matching TRBD1. With 1 base clipped from V and 4 bases from J, the junction kept 6 bases outside the gene matches. The CDR3 contains 16 residues. Per the germline V gene, CDR1 is MGHRA and CDR2 is YSYEKL. The CDR3 is CASSQADRGLGYGYTF. The CDR3 nucleotides read TGCGCCAGCAGCCAAGCAGACAGGGGGCTCGGCTATGGCTACACCTTC.

The chain links TRBV29-1 to TRBJ1-2, with TRBD1 matching over 8 bases. Trimming cost V 5 bases and J 4 bases; bases outside gene matches: 3. This CDR3 has 12 residues. Looked up from germline, CDR1 is SQVTM and CDR2 is ANQGSEA. CDR3 protein: CSVLGQAYGYTF. The CDR3 DNA is TGCAGCGTTCTGGGACAGGCCTATGGCTACACCTTC.